This TCR beta chain is drawn from a study of blood T cell repertoires in COVID-19. Study in general: PBMCs, B-cell-depleted T cells, or T cells provided the cDNA or gDNA that made up the material.

Original handling: Amplification of reference gene primers provided the estimated nucleated cell counts. Profiling relied on immunoSEQ multiplex PCR, and the TCRdb table lists in-frame clones only, not all of them. The V and J calls and clone size come from that table; D and trimming were worked out from the DNA. This table holds under 500,000 clones, around 90% found once. Living in about two dozen US areas, the participants were between 18 and 89 years of age. Participants' reported clinical history set cohort assignment. The CDR3 spans 12 residues. Germline V gene data show CDR1 as SGHRS and CDR2 as YFSETQ. Trimming pared 4 bases from V and 7 bases from J, leaving 8 bases between.

The TCR originated in a young woman with acute COVID-19. What was sequenced was PBMCs or T cells enriched from blood (not recorded which). The V gene is TRBV5-1, the J gene TRBJ2-2; D is perhaps TRBD2 (6 bases). The CDR3 nucleotides read TGCGCCAGCAGCGGGGGGATCGGGGAGCTGTTTTTT. It translates to CASSGGIGELFF.